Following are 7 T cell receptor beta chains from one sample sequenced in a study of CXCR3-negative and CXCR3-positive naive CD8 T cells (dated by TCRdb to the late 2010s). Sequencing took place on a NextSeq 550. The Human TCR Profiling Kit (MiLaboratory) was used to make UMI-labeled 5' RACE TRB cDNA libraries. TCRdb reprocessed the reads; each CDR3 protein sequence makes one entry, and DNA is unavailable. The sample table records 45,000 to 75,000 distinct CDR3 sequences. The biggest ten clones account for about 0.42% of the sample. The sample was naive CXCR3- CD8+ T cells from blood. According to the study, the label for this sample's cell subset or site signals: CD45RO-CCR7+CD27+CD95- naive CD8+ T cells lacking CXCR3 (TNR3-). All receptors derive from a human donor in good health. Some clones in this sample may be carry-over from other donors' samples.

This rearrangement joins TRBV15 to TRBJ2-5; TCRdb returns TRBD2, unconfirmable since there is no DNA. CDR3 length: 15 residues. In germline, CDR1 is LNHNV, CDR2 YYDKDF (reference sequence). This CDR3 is CATSIIGGIQETQYF.

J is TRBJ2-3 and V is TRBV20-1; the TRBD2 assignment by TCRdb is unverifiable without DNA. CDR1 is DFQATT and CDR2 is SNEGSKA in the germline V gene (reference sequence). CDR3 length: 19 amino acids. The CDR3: CSARELGTSGRGGTDTQYF.

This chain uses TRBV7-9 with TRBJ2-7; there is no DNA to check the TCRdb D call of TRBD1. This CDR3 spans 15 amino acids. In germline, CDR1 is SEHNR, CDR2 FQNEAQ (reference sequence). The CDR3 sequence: CASSLGRTGFYEQYF.

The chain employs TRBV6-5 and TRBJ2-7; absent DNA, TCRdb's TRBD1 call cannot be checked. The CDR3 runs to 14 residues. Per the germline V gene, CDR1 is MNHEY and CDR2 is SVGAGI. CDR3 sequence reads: CASSYGDATYEQYF.

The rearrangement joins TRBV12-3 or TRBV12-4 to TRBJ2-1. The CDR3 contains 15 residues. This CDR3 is CASSFHGSSYNEQFF.

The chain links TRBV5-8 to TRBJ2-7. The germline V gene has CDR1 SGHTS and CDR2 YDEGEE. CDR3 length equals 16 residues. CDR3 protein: CASSFGSMVNSYEQYF.

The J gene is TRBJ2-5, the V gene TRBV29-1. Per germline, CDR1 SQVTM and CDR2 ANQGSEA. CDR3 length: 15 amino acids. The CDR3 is CSVDGVDVDQETQYF.